Sequencing of this T cell receptor (beta chain) was carried out in a study of T cells in localized non-small cell lung cancer. Study observations and caveats: Median around 56 top-100 tumor clones were shared with paired adjacent lung.

Here immunoSEQ multiplex PCR was the method, and the copy in TCRdb shows in-frame clones only, minus some. The sample includes about 59,000 clones, about 90% of them seen just once. About this clone itself: Its specificity is unknown.

J lost 6 bases, V lost 3 bases, and 14 bases had no gene match. CDR1 MDHEN and CDR2 SYDVKM come from the germline V gene. The length of the CDR3 is 17 residues. J is TRBJ2-1 and V is TRBV28; 7 bases are a match to TRBD2. The sample consisted of peripheral blood, taken before any cancer treatment. This TCR was recovered from a woman aged 35-75 years with stage I lung adenocarcinoma. DNA for the CDR3: TGTGCCAGCAGTTTTTCTAGCGGAGGGACTCCGGGCAATGAGCAGTTCTTC. Its protein is CASSFSSGGTPGNEQFF.